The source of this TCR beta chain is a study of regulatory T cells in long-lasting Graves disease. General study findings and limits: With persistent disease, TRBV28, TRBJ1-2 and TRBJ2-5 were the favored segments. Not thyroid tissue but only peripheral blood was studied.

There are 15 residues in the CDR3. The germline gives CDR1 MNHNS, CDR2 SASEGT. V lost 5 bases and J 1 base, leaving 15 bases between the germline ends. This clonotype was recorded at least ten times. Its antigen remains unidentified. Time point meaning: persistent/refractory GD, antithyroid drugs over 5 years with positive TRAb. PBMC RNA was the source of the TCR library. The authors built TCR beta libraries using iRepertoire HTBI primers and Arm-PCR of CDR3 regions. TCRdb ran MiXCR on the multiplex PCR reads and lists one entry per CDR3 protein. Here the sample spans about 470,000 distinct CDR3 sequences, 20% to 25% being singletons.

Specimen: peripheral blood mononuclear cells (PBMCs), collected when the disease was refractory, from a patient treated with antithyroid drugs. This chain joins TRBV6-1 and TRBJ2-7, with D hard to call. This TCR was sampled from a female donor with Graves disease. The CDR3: CASSIRNSRSYEQYF. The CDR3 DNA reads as TGTGCCAGCAGTATCAGGAATTCGAGGTCCTACGAGCAGTACTTC.